The rows below give T cell receptor beta chains drawn from one sample of a study of breast tumors, draining lymph nodes, adjacent tissues. TCRdb redid the calling of the multiplex PCR reads with MiXCR, one entry per CDR3 protein. The table has fewer than 200,000 distinct CDR3 sequences, more than 25% seen once. Sequencing used axillary lymph node tissue. These receptors came from a female donor with breast cancer. Some clones in this sample may be carry-over from other donors' samples. CDR3s include the opening cysteine and the closing phenylalanine or tryptophan. The order of the fields is clone size, V gene, D gene, J gene, CDR3 DNA, CDR3 protein. A D gene is named only where the DNA matches it firmly. Not all rows give a size; the values are once, few, many and, for expanded clones, a class.

-	TRBV24-1	TRBD1	TRBJ1-2	TGTGCCACCAGCGACACTCCGGGACAGGGCTCTTCGGCGGGCTGTGGCTACACCTTC	CATSDTPGQGSSAGCGYTF
many	TRBV20-1	TRBD2	TRBJ2-3	TGCAGTGCCCGGGGGGGGTTGCGGGAGGGCCGGGGCACAGATACGCAGTATTTT	CSARGGLREGRGTDTQYF
few	TRBV3-1	-	TRBJ2-5	TGTGCCAGCAGCCAGAGCTCCTTCCAAGAGACCCAGTACTTC	CASSQSSFQETQYF
many	TRBV18	-	TRBJ1-6	TGTGCCAGCTCACCGGGAGGATTCGGTTCACCCCTCCACTTT	CASSPGGFGSPLHF
many	TRBV12-3/TRBV12-4	-	TRBJ1-4	TGTGCCAGCAGCCCCCAGGGGAGACCAACTAATGAAAAACTGTTTTTT	CASSPQGRPTNEKLFF
many	TRBV3-1	TRBD2	TRBJ2-1	TGTGCCAGCAGCGGATGGACTAGCGGGAGCTCCTACAATGAGCAGTTCTTC	CASSGWTSGSSYNEQFF
-	TRBV10-3	-	TRBJ1-3	TGTGCCATCAGTGATCTAGGGGGGAAAAAGGAAAACACCATATATTTT	CAISDLGGKKENTIYF
many	TRBV6-5	-	TRBJ1-2	TGTGCCAGCAGTACCAAACGGGTTAACTATGGCTACACCTTC	CASSTKRVNYGYTF
many	TRBV6-2/TRBV6-3	TRBD1	TRBJ1-2	TGTGCCAGCAGTTACTTCCGGACAGGGGCCTATGGCTACACCTTC	CASSYFRTGAYGYTF
-	TRBV5-1	TRBD2	TRBJ2-2	TGCGCCAGCAGCATCGGGACTAGCGGGGCAACCGGGGAGCTGTTTTTT	CASSIGTSGATGELFF
many	TRBV15	-	TRBJ1-4	TGTGCCACCAGCAGCCTGGGCCCCGAAAAACTGTTTTTT	CATSSLGPEKLFF
-	TRBV28	-	TRBJ2-7	TGTGCCAGCAGTCAGGGCTGCGAGCAGTACTTC	CASSQGCEQYF
-	TRBV20-1	TRBD1	TRBJ1-5	TGCAGTGCTAGAGATCAGCGGACCGGGACAGGGGGCGGCCGCAATCAGCCCCAGCATTTT	CSARDQRTGTGGGRNQPQHF
-	TRBV6-9	-	TRBJ1-1	TGTGCCAGCAGTTACCCGACAGACCAGAACACTGAAGCTTTCTTT	CASSYPTDQNTEAFF
many	TRBV20-1	TRBD1	TRBJ2-5	TGCAGTGCTAGCTCCCCGGACAGGGGGAGGAAGACCCAGTACTTC	CSASSPDRGRKTQYF
-	TRBV29-1	-	TRBJ2-3	TGCAGCGTCCACGGACGGAGCACAGATACGCAGTATTTT	CSVHGRSTDTQYF
many	TRBV9	TRBD2	TRBJ2-5	TGTGCCAGCAGCGTATCCGTTGGGGGGGGGGAGACCCAGTACTTC	CASSVSVGGGETQYF
many	TRBV7-2	-	TRBJ2-2	TGTGCCAGCAGCGACAGAAATGCCGGGGAGCTGTTTTTT	CASSDRNAGELFF
few	TRBV27	-	TRBJ1-2	TGTGCCAGCAGTTTATGGAACGGAGACTATGGCTACACCTTC	CASSLWNGDYGYTF
many	TRBV27	TRBD1	TRBJ2-1	TGTGCCAGCAGTTCCCGGGACAGGGCTTTTGAGCAGTTCTTC	CASSSRDRAFEQFF
many	TRBV28	-	TRBJ1-6	TGTGCCAGCAGTTCGGCCCTCGTCGGAGGCTATTCACCCCTCCACTTT	CASSSALVGGYSPLHF
-	TRBV7-9	TRBD1	TRBJ2-6	TGTGCCAGCAGCTTATCACAGGGGGCAGTTGGGGCCAACGTCCTGACTTTC	CASSLSQGAVGANVLTF
many	TRBV3-1	TRBD2	TRBJ2-1	TGTGCCAGCAGCCAACTATCGGCGCTAGCGGGGGAGCAGTTCTTC	CASSQLSALAGEQFF
-	TRBV14	-	TRBJ2-5	TGTGCCAGCAGCCAAGAGTTCGGGGGACTGGCGGGACAAGAGACCCAGTACTTC	CASSQEFGGLAGQETQYF